The clone carrying this TCR beta chain was seen only a few times. This specimen comes from a study of cytomegalovirus exposure and HLA in healthy donors. Study-wide context: Among roughly 180 million T cells, an earlier analysis found 120 million or so unique TCR beta sequences.

PCR was performed using 60 Vbeta and 13 Jbeta primers. Sequencing used immunoSEQ multiplex PCR; TCRdb keeps in-frame clones, though not all of them. The table shows about 150,000 clones, with around 74% occurring only once. CDR3 length: 14 residues. V was cut by 1 base and J by 8 bases, with 14 bases left in between. CDR1 is SGHDN, CDR2 FVKESK, per germline. The chain is built from TRBV14 and TRBJ1-1; TRBD1 is a possible D gene (6 bases). Material: PBMCs. The clonotype was recovered from a man between 18 and 29 years old in good health and CMV-seropositive. DNA of the CDR3: TGTGCCAGCAGCCAAGTATATGGGGGGGCGGAAGCTTTCTTT. Translating gives CASSQVYGGAEAFF.